Each of the 3 T cell receptor beta chains below was sequenced from the same sample in a study of T-cell memory formation after mild COVID-19 (dated by TCRdb to about 2021). Library generation was performed with 5' RACE. Sequencing took place on an Illumina NovaSeq 6000. TCRdb applied fastp at Q25 and MiXCR to the public reads, then kept only in-frame beta chains. Entries that share a CDR3 protein sequence are merged under the most common genes and DNA. This sample comprises around 250,000 distinct CDR3 sequences, around 15% of them detected only once. The ten largest make up approximately 23% of the sample. The sequenced sample consisted of PBMCs or a T cell subset sorted from them (not recorded which). Receptors were obtained from a man aged 18 to 35 who had mild COVID-19 (a few samples of this study predate the infection). The sample titles of this study are shuffled in the database, so cell type and time point are left out; the donor was told from shared clones.

The chain has TRBV6-5 and TRBJ2-7; D uncertain. Trimming removed 6 bases from V and 3 bases from J, with 18 bases in between. Germline loops: CDR1 MNHEY, CDR2 SVGAGI. The CDR3 extends over 15 amino acids. The CDR3: CASRSTPMENYEQYF. The DNA of the CDR3 is TGTGCCAGCAGGAGTACCCCGATGGAGAACTACGAGCAGTACTTC.

This clonotype was seen a few times. The gene calls are TRBV5-1 and TRBJ2-7; the match to TRBD1 covers 10 bases. The germline gives CDR1 SGHRS, CDR2 YFSETQ. There are 16 residues in the CDR3. The V gene end was trimmed by 0 bases and the J gene end by 1 base; junction bases not matched to a gene: 4. The CDR3 sequence: CASSLVGDRGSYEQYV. CDR3 DNA: TGCGCCAGCAGCTTGGTCGGGGACAGGGGTTCCTACGAGCAGTACGTC.

The chain recombines TRBV6-5 with TRBJ2-7; D may correspond to TRBD1 or TRBD2 (6 bases each). Per germline, CDR1 MNHEY and CDR2 SVGAGI. The CDR3 has 14 amino acids. Trimming removed 9 bases from V and 3 bases from J, with 18 bases in between. The CDR3 DNA follows: TGTGCCAGGCTGGGGGGCGGGTCAGTCTACGAGCAGTACGTC. This codes for CARLGGGSVYEQYV.